Listed here are 14 T cell receptor beta chains from one sample, sequenced in a study of Ad26.COV2.S vaccination and SARS-CoV-2 variants listed by TCRdb under 2021. The treatment or condition label corresponds to: 15 to 20 received Ad26.COV2.S at low or high dose, single or two shots; about 5 received placebo; per-sample allocation not given. Repertoires of vaccine and placebo recipients were sequenced from samples taken on day 63 after the first injection. Library method: the immunoSEQ multiplex PCR assay. Sourced from immuneACCESS, this table was stored by TCRdb with only in-frame sequences that have V and J called. A share of the clones is absent; for the studies checked, an unresolved V gene accounts for under half, and the remainder has no known explanation. The table for this sample lists hundreds of thousands of clones; around 92% of them were counted only once. The top ten hold around 1.5% of the sample.

Specimen: peripheral blood, collected in a trial of Ad26.COV2.S vaccine versus placebo. The receptors shown here come from a person aged 18-65 years who received the Ad26.COV2.S COVID-19 vaccine or a placebo.

The chain links TRBV10-1 to TRBJ1-1; D is perhaps TRBD1 (6 bases). The ends were cut back, 6 bases at V and 1 base at J, with 18 bases in the middle. The germline CDR1 and CDR2 sequences are WNHNN and SYGVQD (reference sequence). The CDR3 contains 16 residues. The CDR3, as DNA: TGCGCCAGCAGGGATAACAGGGCTACGGGGAACACTGAAGCTTTCTTT. This gives the protein CASRDNRATGNTEAFF.

The chain links TRBV7-9 to TRBJ1-2, with 9 bases identical to TRBD1. J lost 0 bases, V lost 8 bases, and 4 bases had no gene match. This CDR3 spans 14 amino acids. The germline V gene encodes CDR1 SEHNR and CDR2 FQNEAQ (reference sequence). The CDR3 protein is CASRQGGSNYGYTF. DNA for the CDR3: TGTGCCAGCCGACAGGGGGGCTCTAACTATGGCTACACCTTC.

This clone was counted only a few times. The chain links TRBV5-1 to TRBJ1-1; TRBD1 is a possible D gene (6 bases). V lost 1 base, J lost 3 bases, and 10 bases lay in between. This CDR3 has 14 amino acids. The germline gives CDR1 SGHRS, CDR2 YFSETQ. CDR3 sequence: CASSLSRTDTEAFF. CDR3 bases: TGCGCCAGCAGCTTGTCGAGGACAGACACTGAAGCTTTCTTT.

The chain carries TRBV11-2 and TRBJ2-7; perhaps TRBD2 as D (6 bases). Germline V gene sequence: CDR1 SGHAT, CDR2 FQNNGV. This CDR3 is 14 amino acids long. V was clipped by 1 base and J by 2 bases, with 9 bases between them. The CDR3 DNA follows: TGTGCCAGCAGCTTAGGGCGGGGACCCTACGAGCAGTACTTC. Its translation is CASSLGRGPYEQYF.

This clone was observed a handful of times. The gene calls are TRBV11-3 and TRBJ1-3; TRBD1 is a possible D gene (5 bases). Trimming pared 6 bases from V and 0 bases from J, leaving 12 bases between. The CDR3 extends over 15 amino acids. The V gene's germline CDR1 is SGHNT and CDR2 YENEEA. Here the CDR3 reads CASSRDGSSGNTIYF. CDR3 bases: TGTGCCAGCAGTCGGGACGGAAGCTCTGGAAACACCATATATTTT.

V is TRBV9 and J is TRBJ2-2, with 9 bases fitting TRBD1. Germline V gene sequence: CDR1 SGDLS, CDR2 YYNGEE. V shed 3 bases, J shed 7 bases, and the junction held 7 bases outside the gene matches. This CDR3 spans 15 amino acids. CDR3 amino acids: CASSGRDRADGELFF. In DNA form, the CDR3 reads TGTGCCAGCAGCGGGCGGGACAGGGCTGACGGGGAGCTGTTTTTT.

V is TRBV27 and J is TRBJ1-2, with D possibly being TRBD1 (5 bases). Trimming left V 6 bases short and J 2 bases short, with 10 bases between. This CDR3 has 13 amino acids. Germline CDR1 reads MNHEY; CDR2 reads SMNVEV (reference sequence). CDR3 sequence reads: CASRGGPNYGYTF. In DNA, the CDR3 is TGTGCCAGCAGGGGGGGACCAAACTATGGCTACACCTTC.

The V and J genes are TRBV19 and TRBJ2-3; D unclear. This CDR3 has 15 residues. The V gene's germline CDR1 is LNHDA and CDR2 SQIVND (reference sequence). V gave up 5 bases and J gave up 0 bases, with 12 bases separating them. CDR3 in amino acids: CASSLRETSTDTQYF. In DNA, the CDR3 is TGTGCCAGTAGTCTCCGAGAGACTAGCACAGATACGCAGTATTTT.

This clone was recorded only once. The V and J genes are TRBV6-5 and TRBJ2-7; perhaps TRBD1 as D (6 bases). This CDR3 spans 15 amino acids. CDR1 and CDR2 (germline): MNHEY, SVGAGI. V was clipped by 8 bases and J by 2 bases, with 19 bases between them. The CDR3 is CASHPVGTPAYEQYF. The CDR3 DNA reads TGTGCCAGCCACCCCGTTGGGACACCGGCCTACGAGCAGTACTTC.

The genes are TRBV29-1 and TRBJ1-3; D ambiguous. The CDR3 totals 14 residues. CDR1 and CDR2 (germline): SQVTM, ANQGSEA. Trimming took 3 bases from V and 0 from J, leaving 9 bases between them. CDR3 region: CSVEMANSGNTIYF. The CDR3 coding sequence is TGCAGCGTTGAGATGGCTAACTCTGGAAACACCATATATTTT.

This clone was seen once. J is TRBJ2-7 and V is TRBV5-4; tentatively, D is TRBD1 (6 bases). The V end lost 4 bases, the J end lost 0 bases, and 14 bases lay between the germline ends. Germline V gene data show CDR1 as SGHNT and CDR2 as YYREEE (reference sequence). The CDR3 has 15 residues. CDR3 loop: CASSPLGGNSYEQYF. CDR3 in DNA: TGTGCCAGCAGCCCCCTTGGGGGCAACTCCTACGAGCAGTACTTC.

This chain connects TRBV4-3 to TRBJ1-6, with unresolved D. Germline CDR1 reads LGHNA; CDR2 reads YSLEER. The CDR3 runs 17 residues. V lost 0 bases, J lost 9 bases, and 18 bases lay in between. The CDR3 spells CASSQEAQKGRSSPLHF. The DNA of the CDR3 is TGCGCCAGCAGCCAAGAGGCCCAAAAGGGTCGGTCTTCACCCCTCCACTTT.

V is TRBV6-5 and J is TRBJ2-7; D could derive from TRBD1 or TRBD2 (5 bases each). The CDR3 sequence is 14 residues long. The germline CDR1 and CDR2 sequences are MNHEY and SVGAGI. V was clipped by 6 bases and J by 0 bases, with 12 bases between them. The CDR3 sequence is CASSPGRNSYEQYF. CDR3 bases: TGTGCCAGCAGCCCGGGGCGGAACTCCTACGAGCAGTACTTC.

This chain uses TRBV15 with TRBJ2-7; D may be TRBD1 or TRBD2 (5 bases each). Germline V lookup: CDR1 LNHNV, CDR2 YYDKDF (reference sequence). Trimming removed 6 bases at V and 2 bases at J, with 17 bases between. This CDR3 spans 15 amino acids. The CDR3 region has the DNA TGTGCCACCAGAACCGGCTGGGACCCTACCTACGAGCAGTACTTC. Translating gives CATRTGWDPTYEQYF.